This TCR beta chain was observed in a study of blood T cell repertoires in COVID-19. This clone was picked up one time. With 3 bases removed from V and 2 bases from J, the gap between germline ends came to 8 bases. This CDR3 spans 12 amino acids. Per the germline V gene, CDR1 is DFQATT and CDR2 is SNEGSKA (reference sequence). TCRdb's table, derived via immunoSEQ multiplex PCR, lists solely in-frame clones and lacks some. The table shows around 270,000 clones, with approximately 90% occurring only once. Sequencing was carried out using peripheral blood. The chain links TRBV20-1 to TRBJ2-7; D is undetermined. This sequence was found in a man aged 40-50 years with acute or convalescent COVID-19. The CDR3 region has the DNA TGCAGTGCTAGTGTCAGGCCCTACGAGCAGTACTTC. Its protein product is CSASVRPYEQYF.